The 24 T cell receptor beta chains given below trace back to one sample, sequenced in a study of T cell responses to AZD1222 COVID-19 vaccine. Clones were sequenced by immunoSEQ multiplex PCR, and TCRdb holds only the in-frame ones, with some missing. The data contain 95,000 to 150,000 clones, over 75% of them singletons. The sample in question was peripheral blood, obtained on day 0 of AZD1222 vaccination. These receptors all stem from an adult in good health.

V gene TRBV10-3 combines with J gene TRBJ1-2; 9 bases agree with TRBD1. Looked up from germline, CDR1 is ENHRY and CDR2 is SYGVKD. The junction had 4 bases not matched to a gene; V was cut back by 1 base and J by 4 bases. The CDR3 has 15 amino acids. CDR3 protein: CAISELDRGGYGYTF. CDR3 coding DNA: TGTGCCATCAGTGAGTTGGACAGGGGTGGCTATGGCTACACCTTC.

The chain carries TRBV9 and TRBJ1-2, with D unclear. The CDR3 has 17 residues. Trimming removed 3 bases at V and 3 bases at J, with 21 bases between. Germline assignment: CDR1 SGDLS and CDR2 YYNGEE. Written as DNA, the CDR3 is TGTGCCAGCAGCGACCCCCGAAGGACGGCCGGGGACTATGGCTACACCTTC. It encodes CASSDPRRTAGDYGYTF.

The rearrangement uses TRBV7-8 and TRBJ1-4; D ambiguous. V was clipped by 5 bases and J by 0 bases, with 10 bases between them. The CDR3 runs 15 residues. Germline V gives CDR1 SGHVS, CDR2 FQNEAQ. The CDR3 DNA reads TGTGCCAGCAGCACAAGACCCGCAACTAATGAAAAACTGTTTTTT. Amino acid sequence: CASSTRPATNEKLFF.

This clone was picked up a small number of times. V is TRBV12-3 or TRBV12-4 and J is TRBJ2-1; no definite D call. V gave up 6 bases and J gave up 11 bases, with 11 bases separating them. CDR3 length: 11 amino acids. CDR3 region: CASRTGSQQFF. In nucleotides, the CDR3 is TGTGCCAGCAGGACGGGTTCACAGCAGTTCTTC.

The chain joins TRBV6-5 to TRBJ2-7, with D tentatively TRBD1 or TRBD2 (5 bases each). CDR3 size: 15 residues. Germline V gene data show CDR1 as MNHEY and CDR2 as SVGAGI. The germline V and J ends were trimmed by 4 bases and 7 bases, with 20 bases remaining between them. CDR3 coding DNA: TGTGCCAGCAGTTCATCCTCCGGGACCTGGGGGGAGCAGTACTTC. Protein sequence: CASSSSSGTWGEQYF.

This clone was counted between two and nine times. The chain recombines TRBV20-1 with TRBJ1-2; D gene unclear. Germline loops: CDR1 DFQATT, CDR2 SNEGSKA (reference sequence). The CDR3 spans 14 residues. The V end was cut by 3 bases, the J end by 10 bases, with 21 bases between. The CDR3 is CSASGGRASFDYTF. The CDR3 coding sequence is TGCAGTGCTAGTGGAGGCCGGGCCTCCTTTGACTACACCTTC.

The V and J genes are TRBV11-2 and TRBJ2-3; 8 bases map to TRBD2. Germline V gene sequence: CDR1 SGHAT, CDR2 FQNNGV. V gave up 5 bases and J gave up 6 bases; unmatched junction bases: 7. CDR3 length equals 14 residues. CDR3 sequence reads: CASSLTGGPDTQYF. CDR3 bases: TGTGCCAGCAGCCTCACGGGGGGGCCCGATACGCAGTATTTT.

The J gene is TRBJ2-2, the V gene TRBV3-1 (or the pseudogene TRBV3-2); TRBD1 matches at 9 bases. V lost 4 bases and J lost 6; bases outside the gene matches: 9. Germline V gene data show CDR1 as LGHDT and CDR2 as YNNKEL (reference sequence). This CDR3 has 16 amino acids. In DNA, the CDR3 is TGTGCCAGCAGCCCTACAACAGGACAGGGGTCCGGGGAGCTGTTTTTT. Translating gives CASSPTTGQGSGELFF.

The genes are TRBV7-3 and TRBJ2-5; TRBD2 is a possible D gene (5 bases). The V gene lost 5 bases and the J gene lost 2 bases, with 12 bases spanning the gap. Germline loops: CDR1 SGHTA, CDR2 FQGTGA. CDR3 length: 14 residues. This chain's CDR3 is CASSPTGMQETQYF. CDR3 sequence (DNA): TGTGCCAGCAGCCCCACCGGGATGCAAGAGACCCAGTACTTC.

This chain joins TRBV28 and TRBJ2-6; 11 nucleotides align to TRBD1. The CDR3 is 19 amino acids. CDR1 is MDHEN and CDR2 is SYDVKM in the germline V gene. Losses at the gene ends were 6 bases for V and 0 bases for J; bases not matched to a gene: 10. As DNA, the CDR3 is TGTGCCAGCAGCCCTCTTAAGGGACAGGGGGGCTCTGGGGCCAACGTCCTGACTTTC. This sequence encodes CASSPLKGQGGSGANVLTF.

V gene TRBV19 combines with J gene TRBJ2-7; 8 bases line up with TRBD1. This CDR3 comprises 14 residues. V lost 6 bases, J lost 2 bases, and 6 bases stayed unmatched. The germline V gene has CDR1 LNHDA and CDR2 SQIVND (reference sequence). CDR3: CASRRTGNPYEQYF. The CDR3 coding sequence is TGTGCCAGTAGGCGGACAGGGAACCCCTACGAGCAGTACTTC.

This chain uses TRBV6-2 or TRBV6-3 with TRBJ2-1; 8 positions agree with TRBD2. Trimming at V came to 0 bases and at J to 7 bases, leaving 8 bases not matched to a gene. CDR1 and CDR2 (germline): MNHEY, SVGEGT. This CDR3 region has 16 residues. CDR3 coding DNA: TGTGCCAGCAGTTACTCTGGGGGACTAGATCGGAATGAGCAGTTCTTC. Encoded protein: CASSYSGGLDRNEQFF.

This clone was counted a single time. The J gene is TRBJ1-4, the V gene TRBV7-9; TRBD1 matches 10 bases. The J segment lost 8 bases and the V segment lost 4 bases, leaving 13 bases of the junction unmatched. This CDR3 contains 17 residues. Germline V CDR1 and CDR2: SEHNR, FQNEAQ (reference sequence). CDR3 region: CASSYAGTGEAREKLFF. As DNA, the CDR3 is TGTGCCAGCAGCTATGCCGGGACAGGGGAGGCAAGAGAAAAACTGTTTTTT. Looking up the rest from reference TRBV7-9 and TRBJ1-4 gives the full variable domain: DTGVSQNPRHKITKRGQNVTFRCDPISEHNRLYWYRQTLGQGPEFLTYFQNEAQLEKSRLLSDRFSAERPKGSFSTLEIQRTEQGDSAMYLCASSYAGTGEAREKLFFGSGTQLSVL.

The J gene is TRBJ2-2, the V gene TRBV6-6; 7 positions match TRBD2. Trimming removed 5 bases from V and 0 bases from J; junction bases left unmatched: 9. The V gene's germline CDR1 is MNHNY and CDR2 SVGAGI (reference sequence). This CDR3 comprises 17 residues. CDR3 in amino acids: CASSRRRGRANTGELFF. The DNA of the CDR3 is TGTGCCAGCAGTCGAAGGCGTGGGAGGGCGAACACCGGGGAGCTGTTTTTT.

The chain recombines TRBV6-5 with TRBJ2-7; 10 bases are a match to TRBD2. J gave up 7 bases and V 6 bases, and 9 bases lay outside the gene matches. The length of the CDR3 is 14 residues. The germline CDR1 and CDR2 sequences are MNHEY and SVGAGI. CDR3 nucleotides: TGTGCCAGCAGCCCACAGAGCGGGGGGGTAGAGCAGTACTTC. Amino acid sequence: CASSPQSGGVEQYF.

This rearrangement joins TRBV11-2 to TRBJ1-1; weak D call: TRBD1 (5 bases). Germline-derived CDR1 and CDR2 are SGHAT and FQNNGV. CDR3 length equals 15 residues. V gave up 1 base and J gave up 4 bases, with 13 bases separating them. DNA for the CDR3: TGTGCCAGCAGCTTAGTACAGGCGGGGGGCACTGAAGCTTTCTTT. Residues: CASSLVQAGGTEAFF.

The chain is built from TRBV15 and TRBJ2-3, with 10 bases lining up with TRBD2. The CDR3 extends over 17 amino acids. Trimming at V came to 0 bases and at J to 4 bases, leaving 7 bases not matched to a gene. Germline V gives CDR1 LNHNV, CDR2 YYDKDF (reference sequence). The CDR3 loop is CATSREALAGASDTQYF. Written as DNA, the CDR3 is TGTGCCACCAGCAGAGAGGCCCTAGCGGGAGCGTCAGATACGCAGTATTTT.

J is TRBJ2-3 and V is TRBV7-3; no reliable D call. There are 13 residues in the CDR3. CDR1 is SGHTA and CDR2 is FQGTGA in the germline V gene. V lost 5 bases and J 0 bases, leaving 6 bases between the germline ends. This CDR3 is CASSLPSTDTQYF. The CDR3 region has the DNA TGTGCCAGCAGCCTCCCGAGCACAGATACGCAGTATTTT.

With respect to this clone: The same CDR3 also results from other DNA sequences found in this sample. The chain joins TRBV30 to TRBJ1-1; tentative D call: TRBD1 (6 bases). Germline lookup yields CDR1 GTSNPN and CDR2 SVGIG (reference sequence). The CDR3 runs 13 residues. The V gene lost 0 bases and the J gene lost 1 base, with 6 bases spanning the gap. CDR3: CAWSVGGNTEAFF. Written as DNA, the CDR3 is TGTGCCTGGAGTGTAGGGGGGAACACTGAAGCTTTCTTT.

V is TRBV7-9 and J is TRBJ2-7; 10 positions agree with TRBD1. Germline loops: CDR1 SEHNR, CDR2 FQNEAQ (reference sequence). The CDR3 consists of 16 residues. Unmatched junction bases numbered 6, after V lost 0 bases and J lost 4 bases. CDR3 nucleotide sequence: TGTGCCAGCAGCTTAGCCAAGGGACAGGGGAAATACGAGCAGTACTTC. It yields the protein CASSLAKGQGKYEQYF.

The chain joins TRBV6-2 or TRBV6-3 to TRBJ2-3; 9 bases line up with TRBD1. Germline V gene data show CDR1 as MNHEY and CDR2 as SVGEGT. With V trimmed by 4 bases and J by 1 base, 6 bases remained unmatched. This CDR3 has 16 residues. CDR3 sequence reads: CASSFTGGYGTDTQYF. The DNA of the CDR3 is TGTGCCAGCAGTTTCACAGGGGGCTATGGCACAGATACGCAGTATTTT.

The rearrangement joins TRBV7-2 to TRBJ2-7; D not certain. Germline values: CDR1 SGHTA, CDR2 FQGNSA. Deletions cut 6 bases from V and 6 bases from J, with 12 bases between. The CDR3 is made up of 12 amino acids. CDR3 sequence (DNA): TGTGCCAGCAGTTCACTGGGCAGCGAGCAGTACTTC. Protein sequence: CASSSLGSEQYF.

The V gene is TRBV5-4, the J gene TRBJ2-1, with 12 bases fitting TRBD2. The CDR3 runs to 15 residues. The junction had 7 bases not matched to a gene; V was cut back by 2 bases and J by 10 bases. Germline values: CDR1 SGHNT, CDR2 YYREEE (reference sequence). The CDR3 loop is CASSFLAGGPEEQFF. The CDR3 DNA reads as TGTGCCAGCAGCTTCCTAGCGGGAGGGCCGGAAGAGCAGTTCTTC.

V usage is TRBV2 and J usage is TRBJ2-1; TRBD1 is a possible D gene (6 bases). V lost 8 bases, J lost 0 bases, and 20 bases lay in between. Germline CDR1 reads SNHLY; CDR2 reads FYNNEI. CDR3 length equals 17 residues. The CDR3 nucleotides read TGTGCCAGCCCGAGGCTAGTGGGGGCCTACTCCTACAATGAGCAGTTCTTC. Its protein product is CASPRLVGAYSYNEQFF.